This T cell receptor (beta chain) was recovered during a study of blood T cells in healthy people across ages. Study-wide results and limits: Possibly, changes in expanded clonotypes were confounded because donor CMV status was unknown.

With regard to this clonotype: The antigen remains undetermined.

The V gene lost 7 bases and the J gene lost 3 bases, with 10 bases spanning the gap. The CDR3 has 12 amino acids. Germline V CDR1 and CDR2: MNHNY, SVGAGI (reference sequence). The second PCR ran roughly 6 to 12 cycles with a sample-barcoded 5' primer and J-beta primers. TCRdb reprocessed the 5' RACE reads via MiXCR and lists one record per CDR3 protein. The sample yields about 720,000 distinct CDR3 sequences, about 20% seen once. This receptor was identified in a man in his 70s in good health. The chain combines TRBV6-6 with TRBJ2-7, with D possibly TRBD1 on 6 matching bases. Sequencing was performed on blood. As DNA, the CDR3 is TGTGCCAGCAAAAGGACAGACTACGAGCAGTACTTC. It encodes CASKRTDYEQYF.